The rows below give T cell receptor beta chains drawn from one sample of a study of blood T cell repertoires in COVID-19. The assay was immunoSEQ multiplex PCR, and TCRdb's table has in-frame clones only and misses some. The sample consists of under 250,000 clones, roughly 88% of them appearing once. Sequencing was done on a sample of PBMCs or T cells enriched from blood (not recorded which). The receptors stem from a woman between 40 and 55 years old who had been exposed to COVID-19. CDR3s include the opening cysteine and the closing phenylalanine or tryptophan. A D gene is named only where the DNA matches it firmly. The size of a clone is reported for some rows only, either as once, few or many, or as a class for expanded clones.

d_gene: TRBD1
j_gene: TRBJ2-7
abundance: .
v_gene: TRBV3-1/TRBV3-2
CDR3aa: CASSQRTAGQGTYEQYF
CDR3nt: TGTGCCAGCAGCCAAAGGACCGCGGGACAGGGTACCTACGAGCAGTACTTC

d_gene: .
j_gene: TRBJ1-2
abundance: .
v_gene: TRBV7-6
CDR3aa: CASSGGGLSNGYTF
CDR3nt: TGTGCCAGCAGCGGCGGGGGGCTGTCTAATGGCTACACCTTC

d_gene: .
j_gene: TRBJ2-7
abundance: .
v_gene: TRBV19
CDR3aa: CASSTLAGSSYEQYF
CDR3nt: TGTGCCAGTAGTACCCTCGCGGGGAGCTCCTACGAGCAGTACTTC

d_gene: TRBD1
j_gene: TRBJ1-5
abundance: .
v_gene: TRBV28
CDR3aa: CASGEPGGAGNQPQHF
CDR3nt: TGTGCCAGCGGGGAGCCAGGGGGCGCGGGCAATCAGCCCCAGCATTTT

d_gene: TRBD1
j_gene: TRBJ1-2
abundance: .
v_gene: TRBV19
CDR3aa: CASSIGQGGLGYTF
CDR3nt: TGTGCCAGTAGTATAGGACAGGGCGGTCTAGGCTACACCTTC

d_gene: .
j_gene: TRBJ1-1
abundance: .
v_gene: TRBV30
CDR3aa: CAWSVQGRRGTEAFF
CDR3nt: TGTGCCTGGAGTGTACAGGGCAGGAGAGGCACTGAAGCTTTCTTT

d_gene: .
j_gene: TRBJ2-1
abundance: .
v_gene: TRBV11-3
CDR3aa: CASSETGTGVVFF
CDR3nt: TGTGCCAGCAGCGAAACCGGGACGGGGGTGGTGTTCTTC

d_gene: TRBD1
j_gene: TRBJ1-5
abundance: .
v_gene: TRBV12-3/TRBV12-4
CDR3aa: CATSDRGQPQHF
CDR3nt: TGTGCCACCTCAGACAGGGGTCAGCCCCAGCATTTT

d_gene: TRBD1
j_gene: TRBJ2-5
abundance: .
v_gene: TRBV28
CDR3aa: CASSPTPGQGGETQYF
CDR3nt: TGTGCCAGCAGCCCTACGCCGGGACAGGGGGGCGAGACCCAGTACTTC

d_gene: .
j_gene: TRBJ1-5
abundance: .
v_gene: TRBV28
CDR3aa: CASSLSLQTYSNQPQHF
CDR3nt: TGTGCCAGCAGTTTATCTCTCCAAACTTATAGCAATCAGCCCCAGCATTTT

d_gene: .
j_gene: TRBJ2-3
abundance: .
v_gene: TRBV4-3
CDR3aa: CASSQKYPTGTRSTDTQYF
CDR3nt: TGCGCCAGCAGCCAGAAATACCCTACCGGGACACGAAGCACAGATACGCAGTATTTT

d_gene: TRBD1
j_gene: TRBJ1-2
abundance: .
v_gene: TRBV29-1
CDR3aa: CSVDDEGADRGTF
CDR3nt: TGCAGCGTCGACGATGAAGGAGCGGACAGGGGAACCTTC

d_gene: .
j_gene: TRBJ1-5
abundance: .
v_gene: TRBV27
CDR3aa: CASSLAGAYQPQHF
CDR3nt: TGTGCCAGCAGTTTAGCAGGGGCCTATCAGCCCCAGCATTTT

d_gene: TRBD2
j_gene: TRBJ2-5
abundance: once
v_gene: TRBV11-3
CDR3aa: CASSFWGGETQYF
CDR3nt: TGTGCCAGCAGCTTCTGGGGGGGAGAGACCCAGTACTTC

d_gene: .
j_gene: TRBJ2-7
abundance: .
v_gene: TRBV5-6
CDR3aa: CASSSTASYEQYF
CDR3nt: TGTGCCAGCAGCTCGACAGCCTCCTACGAGCAGTACTTC

d_gene: .
j_gene: TRBJ2-4
abundance: .
v_gene: TRBV5-4
CDR3aa: CASSPPLANLAKNIQYF
CDR3nt: TGTGCCAGCAGCCCGCCCCTAGCGAACCTAGCCAAAAACATTCAGTACTTC

d_gene: TRBD2
j_gene: TRBJ2-1
abundance: .
v_gene: TRBV18
CDR3aa: CASSPAAGGSEQFF
CDR3nt: TGTGCCAGCTCACCAGCCGCGGGAGGGAGTGAGCAGTTCTTC

d_gene: .
j_gene: TRBJ1-1
abundance: .
v_gene: TRBV4-2
CDR3aa: CASSQEEGGAEDTEAFF
CDR3nt: TGTGCCAGCAGCCAAGAGGAAGGAGGGGCAGAAGACACTGAAGCTTTCTTT

d_gene: TRBD1
j_gene: TRBJ1-3
abundance: .
v_gene: TRBV7-9
CDR3aa: CASSLVLIRDRGNTIYF
CDR3nt: TGTGCCAGCAGCTTAGTTCTAATCCGGGACAGGGGAAACACCATATATTTT

d_gene: .
j_gene: TRBJ2-3
abundance: .
v_gene: TRBV4-1
CDR3aa: CASSQGYLASMDTQYF
CDR3nt: TGCGCCAGCAGCCAAGGTTATCTAGCATCGATGGATACGCAGTATTTT

d_gene: .
j_gene: TRBJ1-2
abundance: few
v_gene: TRBV7-2
CDR3aa: CASSSSIQTYGYTF
CDR3nt: TGTGCCAGCAGCTCATCTATACAGACCTATGGCTACACCTTC

d_gene: TRBD1
j_gene: TRBJ1-1
abundance: .
v_gene: TRBV4-3
CDR3aa: CASSQASTGRNTEAFF
CDR3nt: TGCGCCAGCAGCCAAGCCTCGACAGGGAGGAACACTGAAGCTTTCTTT

d_gene: TRBD2
j_gene: TRBJ2-1
abundance: .
v_gene: TRBV11-2
CDR3aa: CASRSLAGGIF
CDR3nt: TGTGCCAGCCGTAGCCTAGCGGGGGGGATCTTC

d_gene: TRBD2
j_gene: TRBJ2-7
abundance: .
v_gene: TRBV7-9
CDR3aa: CASSGGSYEQYF
CDR3nt: TGTGCCAGCTCGGGAGGCTCCTACGAGCAGTACTTC

d_gene: .
j_gene: TRBJ1-2
abundance: .
v_gene: TRBV19
CDR3aa: CASRPNRAPANYGYTF
CDR3nt: TGTGCCAGTAGGCCCAACAGAGCCCCAGCTAACTATGGCTACACCTTC

d_gene: .
j_gene: TRBJ1-1
abundance: .
v_gene: TRBV5-1
CDR3aa: CASSFRGTTEAFF
CDR3nt: TGCGCCAGCAGCTTTCGGGGTACCACTGAAGCTTTCTTT

d_gene: TRBD1
j_gene: TRBJ2-3
abundance: .
v_gene: TRBV19
CDR3aa: CAPLSRQGKGTDTQYF
CDR3nt: TGTGCCCCTCTTTCGAGACAGGGGAAGGGCACAGATACGCAGTATTTT

d_gene: .
j_gene: TRBJ2-1
abundance: .
v_gene: TRBV5-1
CDR3aa: CASSLDQYNEQFF
CDR3nt: TGTGCCAGCAGCTTGGATCAATACAATGAGCAGTTCTTC

d_gene: TRBD1
j_gene: TRBJ1-1
abundance: .
v_gene: TRBV27
CDR3aa: CASSGQGRGTEAFF
CDR3nt: TGTGCCAGCAGTGGACAGGGCAGAGGTACTGAAGCTTTCTTT

d_gene: .
j_gene: TRBJ1-1
abundance: .
v_gene: TRBV6-5
CDR3aa: CASFRGVSNTEAFF
CDR3nt: TGTGCCAGCTTCCGGGGGGTTTCGAACACTGAAGCTTTCTTT

d_gene: .
j_gene: TRBJ2-1
abundance: .
v_gene: TRBV11-3
CDR3aa: CASSLGGSRDEQFF
CDR3nt: TGTGCCAGCAGCTTAGGGGGCAGTCGGGATGAGCAGTTCTTC

d_gene: .
j_gene: TRBJ2-1
abundance: .
v_gene: TRBV13
CDR3aa: CASSSPGSNEQFF
CDR3nt: TGTGCCAGCAGCTCCCCCGGGAGCAATGAGCAGTTCTTC

d_gene: .
j_gene: TRBJ2-5
abundance: .
v_gene: TRBV29-1
CDR3aa: CSVGRGEQETQYF
CDR3nt: TGCAGCGTGGGTCGGGGTGAACAAGAGACCCAGTACTTC

d_gene: TRBD2
j_gene: TRBJ2-1
abundance: .
v_gene: TRBV6-2/TRBV6-3
CDR3aa: CASSPKMGQLAGGRNEQFF
CDR3nt: TGTGCCAGCAGCCCCAAGATGGGGCAACTAGCGGGAGGTCGCAATGAGCAGTTCTTC

d_gene: .
j_gene: TRBJ1-4
abundance: .
v_gene: TRBV20-1
CDR3aa: CSASFRGEKLFF
CDR3nt: TGCAGTGCTAGTTTCAGGGGAGAAAAACTGTTTTTT

d_gene: .
j_gene: TRBJ2-1
abundance: .
v_gene: TRBV29-1
CDR3aa: CSVEGLLLYNEQFF
CDR3nt: TGCAGCGTGGAGGGACTTCTACTCTACAATGAGCAGTTCTTC

d_gene: .
j_gene: TRBJ1-1
abundance: .
v_gene: TRBV19
CDR3aa: CASSPGLTRVGNTEAFF
CDR3nt: TGTGCCAGTAGCCCAGGTTTGACCAGGGTCGGAAACACTGAAGCTTTCTTT

d_gene: .
j_gene: TRBJ1-1
abundance: .
v_gene: TRBV5-4
CDR3aa: CASSPGPNTEAFF
CDR3nt: TGTGCCAGCAGCCCAGGTCCTAACACTGAAGCTTTCTTT

d_gene: .
j_gene: TRBJ2-7
abundance: .
v_gene: TRBV7-6
CDR3aa: CASSFDRRYEQYF
CDR3nt: TGTGCCAGCAGCTTCGACAGAAGATACGAGCAGTACTTC

d_gene: .
j_gene: TRBJ2-2
abundance: .
v_gene: TRBV9
CDR3aa: CASSVVSAGAYTGELFF
CDR3nt: TGTGCCAGCAGCGTAGTTTCGGCGGGGGCTTACACCGGGGAGCTGTTTTTT

d_gene: .
j_gene: TRBJ2-3
abundance: .
v_gene: TRBV19
CDR3aa: CASSPSGQEDTDTQYF
CDR3nt: TGTGCCAGTAGTCCCTCCGGGCAGGAGGACACAGATACGCAGTATTTT

d_gene: TRBD1
j_gene: TRBJ1-2
abundance: .
v_gene: TRBV30
CDR3aa: CAWKLTGTGEGGYTF
CDR3nt: TGTGCCTGGAAACTCACCGGGACAGGGGAGGGCGGCTACACCTTC

d_gene: .
j_gene: TRBJ2-1
abundance: .
v_gene: TRBV25-1
CDR3aa: CASSALSPFPYNEQFF
CDR3nt: TGTGCCAGCAGTGCCCTGTCCCCGTTTCCCTACAATGAGCAGTTCTTC

d_gene: .
j_gene: TRBJ2-2
abundance: .
v_gene: TRBV24-1
CDR3aa: CATSDSDSTGELFF
CDR3nt: TGTGCCACCAGTGACTCGGACTCCACCGGGGAGCTGTTTTTT

d_gene: TRBD1
j_gene: TRBJ1-2
abundance: few
v_gene: TRBV30
CDR3aa: CAWNRDRGLGGYTF
CDR3nt: TGTGCCTGGAACCGGGACAGGGGACTTGGGGGCTACACCTTC

d_gene: .
j_gene: TRBJ1-6
abundance: .
v_gene: TRBV18
CDR3aa: CASSEGGNSPLHF
CDR3nt: TGTGCCAGCTCAGAGGGAGGTAATTCACCCCTCCACTTT

d_gene: TRBD1
j_gene: TRBJ2-6
abundance: .
v_gene: TRBV4-2
CDR3aa: CASSLGQGTGANVLTF
CDR3nt: TGTGCCAGCAGCCTAGGACAGGGGACTGGGGCCAACGTCCTGACTTTC

d_gene: TRBD1
j_gene: TRBJ2-1
abundance: .
v_gene: TRBV7-9
CDR3aa: CASSRRGSENEQFF
CDR3nt: TGTGCCAGCAGCCGCAGGGGGTCGGAAAATGAGCAGTTCTTC

d_gene: .
j_gene: TRBJ2-5
abundance: .
v_gene: TRBV11-3
CDR3aa: CASSHLTVARETQYF
CDR3nt: TGTGCCAGCAGCCACCTGACAGTTGCCAGAGAGACCCAGTACTTC

d_gene: .
j_gene: TRBJ1-5
abundance: .
v_gene: TRBV5-8
CDR3aa: CASRLRSGGNQPQHF
CDR3nt: TGTGCCAGCAGACTAAGATCTGGTGGCAATCAGCCCCAGCATTTT

d_gene: TRBD1
j_gene: TRBJ2-5
abundance: .
v_gene: TRBV18
CDR3aa: CASSLGTEETQYF
CDR3nt: TGTGCCAGCTCACTCGGGACAGAAGAGACCCAGTACTTC

d_gene: .
j_gene: TRBJ1-3
abundance: .
v_gene: TRBV18
CDR3aa: CASSPNTGRSGNTIYF
CDR3nt: TGTGCCAGCTCGCCCAATACAGGTCGCTCTGGAAACACCATATATTTT

d_gene: TRBD1
j_gene: TRBJ2-5
abundance: .
v_gene: TRBV15
CDR3aa: CATSRGVPGQETQETQYF
CDR3nt: TGTGCCACCAGCAGAGGGGTCCCGGGACAGGAAACCCAAGAGACCCAGTACTTC

d_gene: TRBD2
j_gene: TRBJ2-1
abundance: .
v_gene: TRBV7-9
CDR3aa: CASSLEGRGSPFF
CDR3nt: TGTGCCAGCAGCTTAGAAGGGAGGGGATCACCGTTCTTC

d_gene: .
j_gene: TRBJ1-1
abundance: .
v_gene: TRBV19
CDR3aa: CASSPRGGVPEAFF
CDR3nt: TGTGCCAGTAGTCCTCGGGGGGGGGTACCTGAAGCTTTCTTT

d_gene: TRBD2
j_gene: TRBJ2-5
abundance: .
v_gene: TRBV6-5
CDR3aa: CASSPGLAGAGTQYF
CDR3nt: TGTGCCAGCAGTCCGGGACTAGCGGGGGCCGGGACCCAGTACTTC

d_gene: .
j_gene: TRBJ2-3
abundance: .
v_gene: TRBV11-2
CDR3aa: CASSTGTITDTQYF
CDR3nt: TGTGCCAGCAGCACAGGGACTATCACAGATACGCAGTATTTT

d_gene: .
j_gene: TRBJ1-2
abundance: .
v_gene: TRBV14
CDR3aa: CASSPSTGTYGYTF
CDR3nt: TGTGCCAGCAGCCCCTCCACAGGGACCTATGGCTACACCTTC

d_gene: .
j_gene: TRBJ1-1
abundance: .
v_gene: TRBV29-1
CDR3aa: CSVGRQTITMNTEAFF
CDR3nt: TGCAGCGTTGGCCGGCAGACCATCACTATGAACACTGAAGCTTTCTTT

d_gene: .
j_gene: TRBJ1-5
abundance: .
v_gene: TRBV28
CDR3aa: CASTTGYSLPQHF
CDR3nt: TGTGCCAGCACCACAGGGTATTCTCTGCCCCAGCATTTT